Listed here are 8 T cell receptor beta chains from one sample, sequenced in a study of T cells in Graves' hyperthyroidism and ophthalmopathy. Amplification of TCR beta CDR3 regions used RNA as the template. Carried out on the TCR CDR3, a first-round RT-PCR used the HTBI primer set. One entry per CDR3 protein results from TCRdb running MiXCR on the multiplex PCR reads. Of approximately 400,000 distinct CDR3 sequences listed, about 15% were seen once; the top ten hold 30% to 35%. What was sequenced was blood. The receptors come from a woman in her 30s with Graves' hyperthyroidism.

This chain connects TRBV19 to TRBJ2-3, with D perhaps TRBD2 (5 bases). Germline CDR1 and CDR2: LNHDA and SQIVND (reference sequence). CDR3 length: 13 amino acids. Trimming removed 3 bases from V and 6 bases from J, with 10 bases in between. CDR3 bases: TGTGCCAGTAGTATTAGGAGGAGGGATACGCAGTATTTT. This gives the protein CASSIRRRDTQYF.

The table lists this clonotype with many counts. As DNA, the CDR3 is TGTGCCATCAGTACCGGACTAGCGGGACCGTCGAACACCGGGGAGCTGTTTTTT. Translated: CAISTGLAGPSNTGELFF. V is TRBV10-3 and J is TRBJ2-2, with 12 nucleotides matching TRBD2. The CDR3 is 18 amino acids. V gave up 5 bases and J gave up 0 bases; unmatched junction bases: 7. Germline V gene lookup returns CDR1 ENHRY and CDR2 SYGVKD.

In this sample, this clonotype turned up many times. CDR3 nucleotide sequence: TGTGCCAGCTCACCCGGACAGGGTGATATGATGGAGACCCAGTACTTC. It yields the protein CASSPGQGDMMETQYF. The V gene is TRBV18, the J gene TRBJ2-5; 8 nucleotides match TRBD1. This CDR3 has 16 residues. V was pared by 3 bases and J by 5 bases, with 11 bases of the junction left unmatched. Germline lookup yields CDR1 KGHSH and CDR2 LQKENI.

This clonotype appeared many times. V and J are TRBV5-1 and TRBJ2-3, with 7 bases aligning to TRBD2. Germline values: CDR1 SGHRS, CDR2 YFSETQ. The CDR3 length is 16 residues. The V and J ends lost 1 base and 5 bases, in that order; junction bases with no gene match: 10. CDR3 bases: TGCGCCAGCAGCTTGATGGCGGGAGTAGAAGTAGATACGCAGTATTTT. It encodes CASSLMAGVEVDTQYF. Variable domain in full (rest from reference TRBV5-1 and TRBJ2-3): KAGVTQTPRYLIKTRGQQVTLSCSPISGHRSVSWYQQTPGQGLQFLFEYFSETQRNKGNFPGRFSGRQFSNSRSEMNVSTLELGDSALYLCASSLMAGVEVDTQYFGPGTRLTVL.

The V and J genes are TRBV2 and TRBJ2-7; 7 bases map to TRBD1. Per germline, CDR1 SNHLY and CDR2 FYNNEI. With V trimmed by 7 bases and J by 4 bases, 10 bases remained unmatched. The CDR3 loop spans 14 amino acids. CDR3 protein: CASTGTVGSYEQYF. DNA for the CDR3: TGTGCCAGCACTGGGACAGTGGGGTCATACGAGCAGTACTTC.

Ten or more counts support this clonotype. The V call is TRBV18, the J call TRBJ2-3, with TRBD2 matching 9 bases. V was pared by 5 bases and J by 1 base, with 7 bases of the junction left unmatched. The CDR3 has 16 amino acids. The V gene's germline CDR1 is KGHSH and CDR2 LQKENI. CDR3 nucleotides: TGTGCCAGCTCAACCACCAGGACTAGCGGCACAGATACGCAGTATTTT. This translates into CASSTTRTSGTDTQYF.

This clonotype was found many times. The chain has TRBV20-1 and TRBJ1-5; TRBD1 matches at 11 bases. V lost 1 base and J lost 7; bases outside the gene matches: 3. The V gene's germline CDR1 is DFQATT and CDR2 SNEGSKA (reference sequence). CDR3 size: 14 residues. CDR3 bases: TGCAGTGCTAGAGCCGGGACAGGGGGACAGCCCCAGCATTTT. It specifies CSARAGTGGQPQHF.

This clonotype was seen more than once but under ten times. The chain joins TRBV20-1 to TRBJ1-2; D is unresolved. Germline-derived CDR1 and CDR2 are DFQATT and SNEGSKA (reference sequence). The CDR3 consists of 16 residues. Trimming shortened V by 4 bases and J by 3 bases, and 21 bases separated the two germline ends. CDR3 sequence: CSAMPSDRNSYYGYTF. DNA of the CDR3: TGCAGTGCTATGCCGAGCGACCGCAACAGCTACTATGGCTACACCTTC.